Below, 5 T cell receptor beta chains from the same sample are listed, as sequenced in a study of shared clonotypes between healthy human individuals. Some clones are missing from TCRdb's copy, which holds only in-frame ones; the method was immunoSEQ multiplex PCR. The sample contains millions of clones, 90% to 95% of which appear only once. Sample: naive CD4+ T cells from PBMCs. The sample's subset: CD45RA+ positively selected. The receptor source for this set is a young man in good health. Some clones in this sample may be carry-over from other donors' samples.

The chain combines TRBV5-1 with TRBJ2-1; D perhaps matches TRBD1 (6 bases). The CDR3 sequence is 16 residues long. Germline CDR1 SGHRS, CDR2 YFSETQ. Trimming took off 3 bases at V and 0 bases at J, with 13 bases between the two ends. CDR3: CASSSPGDFSYNEQFF. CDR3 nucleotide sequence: TGCGCCAGCAGCTCCCCAGGGGATTTCTCCTACAATGAGCAGTTCTTC.

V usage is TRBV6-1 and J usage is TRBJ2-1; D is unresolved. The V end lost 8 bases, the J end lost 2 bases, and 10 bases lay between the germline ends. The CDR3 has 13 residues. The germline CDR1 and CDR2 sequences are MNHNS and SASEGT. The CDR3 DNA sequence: TGTGCCAGCTCAAGAATCCCCTACAATGAGCAGTTCTTC. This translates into CASSRIPYNEQFF.

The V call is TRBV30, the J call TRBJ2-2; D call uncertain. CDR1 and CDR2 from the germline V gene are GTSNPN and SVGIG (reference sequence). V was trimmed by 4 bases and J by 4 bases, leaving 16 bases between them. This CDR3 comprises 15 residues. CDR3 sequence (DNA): TGTGCCTGGAAGGCCCCGGCAACTCTCACCGGGGAGCTGTTTTTT. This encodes CAWKAPATLTGELFF.

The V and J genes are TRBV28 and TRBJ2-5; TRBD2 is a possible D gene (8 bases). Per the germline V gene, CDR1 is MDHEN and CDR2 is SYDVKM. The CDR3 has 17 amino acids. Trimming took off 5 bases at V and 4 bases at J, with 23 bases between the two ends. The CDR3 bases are TGTGCCAGCAGTCGACCTACAGGGGAGCGGGAGTTAGAGACCCAGTACTTC. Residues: CASSRPTGERELETQYF.

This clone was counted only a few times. For the CDR3, the DNA is TGTGCCAGCAGCGCGGGACTAGCGGGAGAGTACTTC. Its protein product is CASSAGLAGEYF. The genes are TRBV11-2 and TRBJ2-7; TRBD2 matches 14 bases. This CDR3 has 12 residues. The germline V gene has CDR1 SGHAT and CDR2 FQNNGV. With 5 bases clipped from V and 11 bases from J, the junction kept 2 bases outside the gene matches.